This TCR beta chain was identified during a study of PD-L1 blockade in urothelial cancer. The CDR3 covers 14 residues. V was shortened by 3 bases and J by 4 bases, with 13 bases between the two germline ends. Germline assignment: CDR1 SGHNT and CDR2 YYREEE (reference sequence). Data came from immunoSEQ multiplex PCR; TCRdb stores just in-frame clones and leaves some out. The sample lists about 130,000 clones, approximately 85% occurring once. Time point defined: peripheral blood 6 weeks after treatment start. The V and J genes are TRBV5-4 and TRBJ1-1; no firm D call. The sample in question was PBMCs, obtained around atezolizumab (anti-PD-L1) treatment. This receptor was obtained from a man aged 45-65 years with urothelial cancer. The CDR3 here is CASSSGSAVTEAFF. DNA for the CDR3: TGTGCCAGCAGCTCAGGATCGGCAGTCACTGAAGCTTTCTTT.